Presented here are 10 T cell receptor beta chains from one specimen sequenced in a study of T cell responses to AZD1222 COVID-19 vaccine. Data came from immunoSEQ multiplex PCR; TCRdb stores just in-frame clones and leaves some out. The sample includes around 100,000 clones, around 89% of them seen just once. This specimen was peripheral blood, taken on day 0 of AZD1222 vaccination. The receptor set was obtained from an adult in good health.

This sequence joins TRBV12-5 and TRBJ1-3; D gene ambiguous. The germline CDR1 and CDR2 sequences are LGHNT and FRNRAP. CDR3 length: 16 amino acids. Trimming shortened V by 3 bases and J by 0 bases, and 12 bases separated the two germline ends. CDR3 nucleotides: TGTGCTAGTGGTTTTGGCGCGGAAGGCTCTGGAAACACCATATATTTT. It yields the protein CASGFGAEGSGNTIYF.

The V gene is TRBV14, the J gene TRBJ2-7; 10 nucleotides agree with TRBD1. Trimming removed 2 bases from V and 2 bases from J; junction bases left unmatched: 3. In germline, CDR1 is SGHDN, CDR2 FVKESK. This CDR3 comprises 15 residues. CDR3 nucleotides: TGTGCCAGCAGCCAAAGGGACAGGGGTCCCTACGAGCAGTACTTC. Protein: CASSQRDRGPYEQYF.

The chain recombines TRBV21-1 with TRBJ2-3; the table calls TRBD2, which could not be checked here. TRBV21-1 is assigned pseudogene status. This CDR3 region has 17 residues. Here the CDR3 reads CASSKCLVGGLPDTQYF. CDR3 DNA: TGTGCCAGCAGCAAATGCCTGGTGGGGGGGCTCCCAGATACGCAGTATTTT.

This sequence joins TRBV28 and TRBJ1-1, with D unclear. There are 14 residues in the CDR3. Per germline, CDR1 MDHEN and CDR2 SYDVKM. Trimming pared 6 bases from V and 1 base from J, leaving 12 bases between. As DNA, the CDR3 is TGTGCCAGCAGCTTTGGCGCGCGGAACACTGAAGCTTTCTTT. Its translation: CASSFGARNTEAFF.

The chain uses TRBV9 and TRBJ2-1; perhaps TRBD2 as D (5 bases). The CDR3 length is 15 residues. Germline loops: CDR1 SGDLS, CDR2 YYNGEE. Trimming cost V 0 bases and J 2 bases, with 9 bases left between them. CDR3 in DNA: TGTGCCAGCAGCGTAGTTGGGGAGACCTACAATGAGCAGTTCTTC. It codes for CASSVVGETYNEQFF. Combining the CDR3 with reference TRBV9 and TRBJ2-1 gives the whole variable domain DSGVTQTPKHLITATGQRVTLRCSPRSGDLSVYWYQQSLDQGLQFLIQYYNGEERAKGNILERFSAQQFPDLHSELNLSSLELGDSALYFCASSVVGETYNEQFFGPGTRLTVL.

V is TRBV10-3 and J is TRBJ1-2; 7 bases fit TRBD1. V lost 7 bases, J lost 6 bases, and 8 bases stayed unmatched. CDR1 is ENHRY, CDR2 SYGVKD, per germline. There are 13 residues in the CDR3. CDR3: CAITETGINGYTF. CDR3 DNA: TGTGCCATCACAGAGACAGGGATAAATGGCTACACCTTC.

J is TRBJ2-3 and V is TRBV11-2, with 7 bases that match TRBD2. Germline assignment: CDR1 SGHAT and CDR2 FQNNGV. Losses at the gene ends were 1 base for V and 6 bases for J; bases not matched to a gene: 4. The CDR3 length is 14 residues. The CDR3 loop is CASSLVGGSDTQYF. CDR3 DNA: TGTGCCAGCAGCTTAGTGGGGGGGTCTGATACGCAGTATTTT.

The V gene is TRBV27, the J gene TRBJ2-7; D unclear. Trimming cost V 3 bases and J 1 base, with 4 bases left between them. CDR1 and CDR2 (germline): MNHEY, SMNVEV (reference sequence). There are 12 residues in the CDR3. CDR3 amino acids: CASSFMSYEQYF. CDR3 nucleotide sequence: TGTGCCAGCAGTTTTATGTCCTACGAGCAGTACTTC.

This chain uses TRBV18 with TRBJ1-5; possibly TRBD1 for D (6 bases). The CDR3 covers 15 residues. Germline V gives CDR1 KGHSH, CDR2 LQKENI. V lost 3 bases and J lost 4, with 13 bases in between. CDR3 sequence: CASSPNPQGNQPQHF. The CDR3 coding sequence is TGTGCCAGCTCACCGAATCCTCAGGGGAATCAGCCCCAGCATTTT.

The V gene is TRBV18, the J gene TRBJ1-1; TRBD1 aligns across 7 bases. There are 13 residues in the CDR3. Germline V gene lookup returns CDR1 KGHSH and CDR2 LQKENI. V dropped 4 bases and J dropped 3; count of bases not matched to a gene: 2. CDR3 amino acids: CASSHGTDTEAFF. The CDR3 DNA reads TGTGCCAGCTCACATGGGACAGACACTGAAGCTTTCTTT.